These 3 T cell receptor beta chains were all obtained from the same sample, sequenced in a study of blood T cell repertoires in COVID-19. The method was immunoSEQ multiplex PCR; TCRdb's version includes in-frame clones alone and lacks a portion of them. The data show a few hundred thousand clones, less than 90% seen once. Sequencing was performed on peripheral blood. Receptors originate from a woman in her sixties or seventies with COVID-19, enrolled during active disease.

Regarding this clone: Distinct nucleotide sequences in the sample also encode this CDR3. The CDR3 region has the DNA TGTGCCAGCAGCCAAGGGGGACAGGGGTCCTACGAGCAGTACTTC. The encoded protein is CASSQGGQGSYEQYF. J is TRBJ2-7 and V is TRBV4-2, with TRBD1 matching over 10 bases. V trimming: 1 base; J trimming: 1 base; junction bases outside the gene matches: 1. The CDR3 loop spans 15 amino acids. CDR1 LGHNA and CDR2 YNFKEQ come from the germline V gene.

V gene TRBV2 combines with J gene TRBJ2-1; tentative D call: TRBD2 (7 bases). Germline values: CDR1 SNHLY, CDR2 FYNNEI. The V gene lost 6 bases and the J gene lost 2 bases, with 11 bases spanning the gap. CDR3 length: 14 amino acids. Here the CDR3 reads CASSEGGPYNEQFF. Written as DNA, the CDR3 is TGTGCCAGCAGCGAGGGGGGGCCCTACAATGAGCAGTTCTTC.

This clone was picked up one time. The rearrangement uses TRBV3-1 (or the pseudogene TRBV3-2) and TRBJ2-7, with TRBD1 matching 9 bases. CDR3 length: 13 amino acids. Germline CDR1 and CDR2: LGHDT and YNNKEL (reference sequence). The V segment lost 5 bases and the J segment 9 bases; nucleotides outside the gene matches: 8. CDR3 DNA: TGTGCCAGCAGCTTGAACAGGGGGCAGTGGCAGTACTTC. It encodes CASSLNRGQWQYF.